This T cell receptor beta chain was retrieved from a study of cytomegalovirus exposure and HLA in healthy donors. This CDR3 is built from 16 residues. Germline V gives CDR1 MNHNS, CDR2 SASEGT. J lost 3 bases, V lost 4 bases, and 7 bases had no gene match. Though probably carrying unrecorded immune exposures, donors were nominally healthy at sampling. It was with 60 Vbeta and 13 Jbeta primers that the PCR ran. Measured with immunoSEQ multiplex PCR; TCRdb has only the in-frame clones, and not every one. Found here are about 100,000 clones, around four fifths of them singletons; the top ten hold around 7%. Comment on this clone: Its antigen remains unidentified.

Study results and caveats: Information on immune exposure was restricted to one variable (CMV serostatus). Within an earlier analysis, most TCR beta V segments proved productive either about 87% or about 30% of the time.

This clonotype was sampled from a man aged 25 to 40 in good health and CMV-seronegative. Sequenced: PBMCs. The chain has TRBV6-1 and TRBJ2-5; 11 positions match TRBD2. The CDR3 spells CASSVRVAGGKETQYF. The CDR3 DNA is TGTGCCAGCAGTGTACGGGTAGCGGGAGGGAAAGAGACCCAGTACTTC.